The entry that follows covers one T cell receptor beta chain sequence. Its antigen is unidentified. This PCR relied on a set of 60 Vbeta primers and 13 Jbeta primers. Clones were read by immunoSEQ multiplex PCR, and TCRdb kept only the in-frame ones, dropping some. The sample contains just over 150,000 clones, around 74% of which appear only once. This sample is part of a study of cytomegalovirus exposure and HLA in healthy donors. The study's findings and limits: Being indistinguishable, some V segments were excluded, TRBV6-2 and TRBV6-3 among them.

The CDR3 runs to 13 residues. Germline lookup yields CDR1 LNHDA and CDR2 SQIVND (reference sequence). The V end lost 8 bases, the J end lost 5 bases, and 12 bases lay between the germline ends. J is TRBJ2-2 and V is TRBV19, with D possibly TRBD2 on 5 matching bases. Material: PBMCs. The clonotype comes from a female donor in good health and CMV-seronegative. This CDR3 is CASRTRGTGELFF. CDR3 nucleotides: TGTGCCAGTCGCACCCGAGGGACCGGGGAGCTGTTTTTT.